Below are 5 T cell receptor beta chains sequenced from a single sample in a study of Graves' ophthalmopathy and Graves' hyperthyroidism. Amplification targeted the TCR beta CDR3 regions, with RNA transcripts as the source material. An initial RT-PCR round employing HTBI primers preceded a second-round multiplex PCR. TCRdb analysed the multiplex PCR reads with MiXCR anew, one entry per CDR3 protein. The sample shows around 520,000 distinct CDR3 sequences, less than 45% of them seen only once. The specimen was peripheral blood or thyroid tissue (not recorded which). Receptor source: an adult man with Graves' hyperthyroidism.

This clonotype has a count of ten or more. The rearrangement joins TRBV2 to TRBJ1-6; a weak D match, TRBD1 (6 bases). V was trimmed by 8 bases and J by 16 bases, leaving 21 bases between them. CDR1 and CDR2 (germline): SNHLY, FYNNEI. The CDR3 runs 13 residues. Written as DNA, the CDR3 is TGTGCCAGCTGCAAAGGGGGGGACCCCAGGCTCCACTTT. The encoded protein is CASCKGGDPRLHF. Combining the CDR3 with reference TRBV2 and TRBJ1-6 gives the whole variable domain EPEVTQTPSHQVTQMGQEVILRCVPISNHLYFYWYRQILGQKVEFLVSFYNNEISEKSEIFDDQFSVERPDGSNFTLKIRSTKLEDSAMYFCASCKGGDPRLHFGNGTRLTVT.

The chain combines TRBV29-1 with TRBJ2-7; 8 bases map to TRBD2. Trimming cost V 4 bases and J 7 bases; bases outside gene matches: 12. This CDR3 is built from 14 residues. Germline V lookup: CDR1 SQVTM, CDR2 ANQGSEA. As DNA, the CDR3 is TGCAGCGTTGCGCGGACTAGCTCTGCCGGTGAGCAGTACTTC. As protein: CSVARTSSAGEQYF.

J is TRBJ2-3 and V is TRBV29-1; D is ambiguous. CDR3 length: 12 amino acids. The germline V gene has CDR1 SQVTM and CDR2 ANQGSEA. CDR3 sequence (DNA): TGCAGTGCTCAACCTAGAACAGATACGCAGTATTTT. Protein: CSAQPRTDTQYF.

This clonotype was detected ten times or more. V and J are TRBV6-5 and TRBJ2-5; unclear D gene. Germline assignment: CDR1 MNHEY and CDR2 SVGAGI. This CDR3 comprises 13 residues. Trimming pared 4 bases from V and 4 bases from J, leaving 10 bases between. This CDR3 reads CASSSPGVETQYF. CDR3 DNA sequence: TGTGCCAGCAGTTCGCCGGGCGTAGAGACCCAGTACTTC.

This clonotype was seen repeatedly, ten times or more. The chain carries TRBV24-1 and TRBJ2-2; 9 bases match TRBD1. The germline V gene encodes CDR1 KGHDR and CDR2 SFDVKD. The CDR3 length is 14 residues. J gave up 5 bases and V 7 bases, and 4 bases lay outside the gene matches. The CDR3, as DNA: TGTGCCACCAGGGGACAGGGTGATACCGGGGAGCTGTTTTTT. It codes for CATRGQGDTGELFF.